This T cell receptor (beta chain) originates from a study of OX40 agonist ivuxolimab in advanced cancers. V was shortened by 8 bases and J by 2 bases, with 13 bases between the two germline ends. Germline-derived CDR1 and CDR2 are MNHNS and SASEGT. The CDR3 covers 15 residues. Only in-frame clones appear in the TCRdb table, and some are missing; sequencing was by immunoSEQ multiplex PCR. The profile covers around 33,000 clones, with around 80% appearing a single time and roughly 2.5% taken by the ten largest. The genes are TRBV6-1 and TRBJ2-6; D is possibly TRBD1 (6 bases). This specimen consisted of CD4+ or CD8+ T cells sorted from blood, obtained in a trial of the OX40 agonist ivuxolimab. The sequence came from an adult with an advanced solid tumor such as melanoma, head and neck, liver or kidney cancer. CDR3 DNA sequence: TGTGCCAGCTCCCAGGGGATCGCTGGGGCCAACGTCCTGACTTTC. The encoded protein is CASSQGIAGANVLTF.